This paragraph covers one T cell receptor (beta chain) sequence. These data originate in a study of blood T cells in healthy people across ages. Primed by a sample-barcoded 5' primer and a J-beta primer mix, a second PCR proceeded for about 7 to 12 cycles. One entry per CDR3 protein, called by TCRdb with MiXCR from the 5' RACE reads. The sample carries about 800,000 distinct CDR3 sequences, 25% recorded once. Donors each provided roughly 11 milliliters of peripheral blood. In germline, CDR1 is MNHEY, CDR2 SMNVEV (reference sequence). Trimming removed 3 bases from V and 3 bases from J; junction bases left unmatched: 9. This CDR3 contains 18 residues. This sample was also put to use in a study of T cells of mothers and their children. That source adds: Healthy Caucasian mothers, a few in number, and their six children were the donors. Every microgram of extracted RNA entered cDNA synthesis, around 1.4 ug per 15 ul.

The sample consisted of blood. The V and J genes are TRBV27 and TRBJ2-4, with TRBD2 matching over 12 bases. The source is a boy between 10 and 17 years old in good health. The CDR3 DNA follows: TGTGCCAGCAGTTTGCTAGCGGGAGGGGCCTCGGGCAAAAACATTCAGTACTTC. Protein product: CASSLLAGGASGKNIQYF.